Each of the 9 T cell receptor beta chains below was sequenced from the same sample in a study of OX40 agonist ivuxolimab in advanced cancers. The assay was immunoSEQ multiplex PCR, and TCRdb's table has in-frame clones only and misses some. The sample contains 50,000 to 75,000 clones, about 83% of which appear only once. The input for sequencing was CD4+ or CD8+ T cells sorted from blood, taken in a trial of the OX40 agonist ivuxolimab. These receptor sequences come from an adult with an advanced solid tumor such as melanoma, head and neck, liver or kidney cancer.

V and J are TRBV9 and TRBJ2-7; TRBD1 matches 8 bases. Germline lookup yields CDR1 SGDLS and CDR2 YYNGEE. The J segment lost 5 bases and the V segment lost 1 base, leaving 2 bases of the junction unmatched. The length of the CDR3 is 13 residues. The CDR3 bases are TGTGCCAGCAGCGTACAGGGGGCTAACGAGCAGTACTTC. It yields the protein CASSVQGANEQYF.

Comments on this clone: The CDR3 carries no conserved terminal phenylalanine or tryptophan, so it likely arises from a read error. The chain joins TRBV5-1 to TRBJ2-7, with TRBD2 identical over 10 bases. This CDR3 region has 16 residues. Germline V gene lookup returns CDR1 SGHRS and CDR2 YFSETQ. V trimming: 4 bases; J trimming: 5 bases; junction bases outside the gene matches: 12. This CDR3 is CASSRRASGSFDEQYL. In nucleotides, the CDR3 is TGCGCCAGCAGCCGTCGGGCTAGCGGGAGTTTCGACGAGCAGTACCTC.

The V and J genes are TRBV2 and TRBJ2-1, with a tentative D call TRBD1 (5 bases). The CDR3 has 14 amino acids. Between the trimmed V and J ends, which lost 5 bases and 6 bases, there was a span of 14 bases. Germline values: CDR1 SNHLY, CDR2 FYNNEI. The CDR3 DNA reads TGTGCCAGCAGTCTTCGACTTGGGGCCAATGAGCAGTTCTTC. Translating it yields CASSLRLGANEQFF.

J is TRBJ2-7 and V is TRBV4-1; the match to TRBD1 covers 10 bases. The CDR3 is 16 residues long. V shed 2 bases and J 6 bases; nucleotides not matched to a gene: 10. Germline assignment: CDR1 MGHRA and CDR2 YSYEKL. CDR3: CASSQSPGQGNSEQYF. Here the CDR3 DNA reads TGCGCCAGCAGCCAATCACCGGGACAGGGGAATTCCGAGCAGTACTTC.

V gene TRBV27 combines with J gene TRBJ2-7; D call uncertain. Germline V gene lookup returns CDR1 MNHEY and CDR2 SMNVEV (reference sequence). V lost 4 bases and J lost 5, with 9 bases in between. The CDR3 loop spans 12 amino acids. As DNA, the CDR3 is TGTGCCAGCAGTTCGGTCGGCGACGAGCAGTACTTC. This codes for CASSSVGDEQYF.

The chain has TRBV30 and TRBJ1-2; D is perhaps TRBD1 (5 bases). V gave up 2 bases and J gave up 13 bases, with 14 bases separating them. Germline V gives CDR1 GTSNPN, CDR2 SVGIG (reference sequence). This CDR3 spans 11 amino acids. Here the CDR3 reads CAWSSFRVGTF. The DNA for the CDR3 is TGTGCCTGGAGTTCCTTCAGGGTGGGCACCTTC.

The rearrangement uses TRBV7-8 and TRBJ1-5; D is undetermined. V lost 0 bases to trimming and J lost 2 bases, with 11 bases between them. The CDR3 consists of 16 residues. The V gene's germline CDR1 is SGHVS and CDR2 FQNEAQ. CDR3 residues: CASSLARSWGNQPQHF. In DNA, the CDR3 is TGTGCCAGCAGCTTAGCTCGAAGTTGGGGCAATCAGCCCCAGCATTTT.

The rearrangement uses TRBV15 and TRBJ1-1; TRBD1 is a possible D gene (5 bases). The CDR3 covers 11 residues. Deletions cut 8 bases from V and 10 bases from J, with 14 bases between. Germline values: CDR1 LNHNV, CDR2 YYDKDF (reference sequence). The CDR3 nucleotides are TGTGCCACCGGAGACACAGGTCTAGCTTTCTTT. Translated: CATGDTGLAFF.

The J gene is TRBJ1-1, the V gene TRBV6-5; a weak D match, TRBD1 (5 bases). CDR3 length: 15 amino acids. The germline CDR1 and CDR2 sequences are MNHEY and SVGAGI. V was shortened by 0 bases and J by 1 base, with 9 bases between the two germline ends. The DNA of the CDR3 is TGTGCCAGCAGTTACTCGGGACGTAAGAACACTGAAGCTTTCTTT. It is translated as CASSYSGRKNTEAFF.